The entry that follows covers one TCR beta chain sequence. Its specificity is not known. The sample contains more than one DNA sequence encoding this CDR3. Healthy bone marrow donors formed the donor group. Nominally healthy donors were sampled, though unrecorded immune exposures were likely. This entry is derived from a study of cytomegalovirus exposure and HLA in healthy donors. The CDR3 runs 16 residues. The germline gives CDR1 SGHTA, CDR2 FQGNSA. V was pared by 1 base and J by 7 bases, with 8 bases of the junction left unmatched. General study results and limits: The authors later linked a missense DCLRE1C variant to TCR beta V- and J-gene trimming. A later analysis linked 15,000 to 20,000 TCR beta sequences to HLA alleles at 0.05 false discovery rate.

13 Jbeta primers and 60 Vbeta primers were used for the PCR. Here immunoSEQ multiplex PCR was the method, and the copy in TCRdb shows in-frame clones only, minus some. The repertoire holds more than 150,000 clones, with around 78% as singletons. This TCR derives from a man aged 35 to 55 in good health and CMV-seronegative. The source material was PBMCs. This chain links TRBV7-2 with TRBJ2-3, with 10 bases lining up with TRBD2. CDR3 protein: CASSLEGASGRYTQYF. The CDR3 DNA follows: TGTGCCAGCAGCTTAGAAGGCGCTAGCGGGAGATATACGCAGTATTTT.